The sequence of this TCR beta chain was determined in a study of shared clonotypes between healthy human individuals (dated by TCRdb to the early 2020s). Describing the broader study: The cohort comprised two women and a few men aged 18 to 49 years. The study deeply sequenced blood TCR repertoires of several healthy adults to estimate repertoire size and the extent of clonotype sharing between individuals. Different laboratories and diverse techniques were used to prepare libraries and sequence TCR repertoires, to increase sequencing depth and limit assay-specific biases. For each donor, CD4 naive and CD4 memory were each given three plates, CD8 naive was given two plates, and CD8 memory was given one plate. Leukapheresis yielded between about 0.9 and 10 billion PBMCs per donor.

Clipping removes 5 bases from V and 1 base from J, with 1 as the unmatched junction base count. Spanning cysteine to phenylalanine, the CDR3 consists of 13 amino acids. Only the CDR3 DNA is retained, 39 bases long and in frame from the first base. The germline V gene gives CDR1 as SNHLY and CDR2 as FYNNEI. Here is what the overall study found, with its caveats: Because the study included only a small number of donors, the genetic and exposure-history diversity represented was limited. Based on pairwise subsampling, the degree of clonotype sharing among donors was expected to be affected by sequencing depth. Sampling was restricted to blood, and TCR repertoires in tissues likely differ from the TCR repertoires found in blood. Clonotypes shared by all four sorted-subset donors showed higher generation probabilities than non-shared clonotypes. Sharing across several donors was observed for approximately 4.6% of naive CD4, less than 4% of naive CD8, 2% to 2.5% of memory CD4, and about 0.38% of memory CD8 clonotypes. Estimated clonotype richness was generally larger for naive than for memory subsets. Incomplete sequencing was indicated by rarefaction of sorted-subset datasets, despite the large sequencing depth.

Using the deep immunoSEQ assay, TCR CDR3 regions were amplified from genomic DNA by multiplex PCR. Extracted genomic DNA from each cell subset was spread evenly across all wells of several immunoSEQ 96-well plates, with each plate serving as a replicate. For sorted subsets, each replicate PCR was loaded with 200 to 250 ng genomic DNA, equivalent to roughly 30,000 T cell genomes. Purified libraries were quantified with a Qubit 3.0 fluorometer, sized on a Bioanalyzer 2100, and re-quantified with the KAPA Library Quantification kit. Every immunoSEQ 96-well plate was sequenced on a separate single-read 150-cycle Illumina NextSeq 550 flow cell. As for the authors' bioinformatics: Because the immunoSEQ output included only junctional sequences and no quality scores, the filtering could not be the same as the filtering used for full-length reads. Sequences were annotated with PyIR, a Python wrapper for IgBLAST v1.9, using IMGT germline references to assign V/J genes and CDR3. Reads were removed for weak V/J assignments (E-value above 1e-6), missing CDR3, stop codons, out-of-frame junctions, or ambiguous translated residues. V3J clonotypes were defined as sequences sharing an identical inferred V gene, J gene, and CDR3 amino acid sequence. To compute the percentage overlap between repertoires, the number of shared unique clonotypes was divided by the size of the smaller repertoire. Repertoire richness was assessed with RTK rarefaction, the Chao1 estimator, and Recon v2.1 estimates of unobserved clonotypes. OLGA was used to compute generation probabilities for all TCRbeta clonotypes that the gDNA method yielded from a handful of donors. This immuneACCESS table, as held by TCRdb, lists in-frame sequences with V and J called but not all clones. Of the missing ones, under half trace to an unresolved V gene in checked studies; the others have no known cause. V and J calls plus clone size are reproduced from that table; the DNA served to infer D and trimming. Recorded for this sample are around 1.1 million clones; about four fifths of them occurred a single time. More than 0.55% of the sample belongs to the ten largest clones.

This clone was picked up one time. The antigen it binds to is not known. Per-base quality was not reported, and no clone a single base away is much larger than it. The donors were healthy, HIV-negative adults with no recently reported acute infections or vaccinations. Every donor was a Caucasian adult living in Nashville, Tennessee, USA. CD4+ T cells were enriched through magnetic negative selection, after which naive cells were positively selected on CD45RA and the remaining negative fraction served as the memory subset. Blood was collected by leukapheresis, and PBMCs were isolated by Ficoll-Histopaque density gradient centrifugation and then cryopreserved in liquid nitrogen vapor phase. Analytical flow cytometry was used to check the purity and quantity of each magnetically sorted T cell population. From each sorted fraction, genomic DNA was isolated and quantified by UV absorbance on a Nanodrop 2000c.

Sequenced sample: memory CD4+ T cells from PBMCs. Read against the paper, the sample's cell subset or site label means: CD45RA-negative fraction. The sequence came from a man aged 18 to 35 in good health. Some clones in this sample may be carry-over from other donors' samples. Here the chain combines TRBV2 and TRBJ2-5, with 7 junctional bases fitting TRBD2. Read as DNA, the sequence is TGTGCCAGCAGTCTAGCGGCCCAAGAGACCCAGTACTTC. Translated, it gives CASSLAAQETQYF.